The next 8 T cell receptor beta chains were all read from a single sample in a study of tumor-infiltrating lymphocytes in oesophageal squamous cell carcinoma. TCRdb reanalysed the PCR reads using MiXCR and keeps one entry per CDR3 protein. The data hold roughly 10,000 distinct CDR3 sequences, with 45% to 65% observed a single time. Input material: esophageal tumor tissue. All receptors derive from a female donor with esophageal squamous cell carcinoma.

In this sample, this clonotype turned up once. DNA for the CDR3: TGTGCCAGCAGCTTCCCGGGACAGGTTTATGGCTACACCTTC. Protein sequence: CASSFPGQVYGYTF. J is TRBJ1-2 and V is TRBV11-1; 8 positions match TRBD1. The CDR3 runs to 14 residues. The germline V gene has CDR1 SGHAT and CDR2 FQDESV (reference sequence). V was pared by 3 bases and J by 5 bases, with 5 bases of the junction left unmatched.

A single count supports this clonotype. The chain links TRBV7-9 to TRBJ2-5; no definite D call. The J call may be in error: the DNA end matches TRBJ2-7 better. Looked up from germline, CDR1 is SEHNR and CDR2 is FQNEAQ (reference sequence). The CDR3 sequence is 12 residues long. The CDR3 loop is CASSLGGSEQYF. Here the CDR3 DNA reads TGTGCCAGCAGCTTAGGCGGAAGCGAGCAGTACTTC.

This clonotype was found many times. The chain recombines TRBV7-9 with TRBJ2-1, with 12 bases matching TRBD2. Germline CDR1 reads SEHNR; CDR2 reads FQNEAQ (reference sequence). This CDR3 contains 18 residues. V lost 1 base, J lost 8 bases, and 12 bases stayed unmatched. The CDR3 DNA reads as TGTGCCAGCAGCTTAGGGTGGCTAGCGGGAGGGCACAGGCATGAGCAGTTCTTC. It specifies CASSLGWLAGGHRHEQFF.

This chain links TRBV6-6 with TRBJ2-1, with D perhaps matching TRBD1 (6 bases). The CDR3 is 15 residues long. Trimming took off 5 bases at V and 3 bases at J, with 14 bases between the two ends. Germline V gene lookup returns CDR1 MNHNY and CDR2 SVGAGI (reference sequence). This CDR3 reads CASSPDRTGYNEQFF. CDR3 sequence (DNA): TGTGCCAGCAGTCCCGACAGGACGGGCTACAATGAGCAGTTCTTC.

This clonotype showed up many times. V gene TRBV19 combines with J gene TRBJ2-3; D gene ambiguous. Germline CDR1 LNHDA, CDR2 SQIVND (reference sequence). V was pared by 2 bases and J by 0 bases, with 9 bases between. The CDR3 is 15 residues long. CDR3 sequence: CASSIRKGSTDTQYF. The CDR3 DNA sequence: TGTGCCAGTAGTATAAGGAAAGGTAGCACAGATACGCAGTATTTT.

The V call is TRBV10-2, the J call TRBJ2-3; no clear D. Per the germline V gene, CDR1 is WSHSY and CDR2 is SAAADI. The CDR3 extends over 14 amino acids. Deletions cut 7 bases from V and 2 bases from J, with 13 bases between. Here the CDR3 reads CASKISVTTDTQYF. The DNA for the CDR3 is TGCGCCAGCAAGATCAGCGTTACCACAGATACGCAGTATTTT.

This rearrangement joins TRBV7-4 to TRBJ2-5, with 12 bases fitting TRBD2. The DNA end is a closer match to TRBJ2-7, so the J assignment may be wrong. Germline V gene sequence: CDR1 SGHVT, CDR2 SQSDAQ. This CDR3 is built from 18 residues. CDR3 protein: CASSHRLAGASPSYEQYF. CDR3 sequence (DNA): TGTGCCAGCAGCCACCGACTAGCGGGGGCCTCACCCTCCTACGAGCAGTACTTC.

With respect to this clonotype: The CDR3 carries no conserved terminal phenylalanine or tryptophan, so it likely arises from a read error. Because the CDR3's place on the DNA is in doubt, the DNA is left out and the CDR3 is given as listed by TCRdb. The chain joins TRBV28 to TRBJ2-6; the D call in the table, TRBD2, was not verified against the DNA. With termini counted, the CDR3 has 21 amino acids. Germline V lookup: CDR1 MDHEN, CDR2 SYDVKM. CDR3 sequence reads: CASSFEIPGLAGETYEQYFGA.